Following are 14 T cell receptor beta chains from one sample sequenced in a study of CD8 T cells in Susac syndrome. With random hexamers, reverse transcription was performed on about 0.5 to 1 ug of RNA. In TCRdb, the immunoSEQ multiplex PCR reads were re-called with MiXCR into one record per CDR3 protein. Of about 130,000 distinct CDR3 sequences listed, approximately 95% were seen once; the top ten hold roughly 0.29%. The sample comprised CD8+ T cells from PBMCs. Receptors were obtained from a human donor with multiple sclerosis.

The rearrangement links TRBV5-5 to TRBJ2-5; tentatively, D is TRBD2 (5 bases). Trimming shortened V by 2 bases and J by 4 bases, and 12 bases separated the two germline ends. The CDR3 is 14 amino acids. In germline, CDR1 is SGHKS, CDR2 YYEKEE (reference sequence). The CDR3 reads CASSFPGVGETQYF. The CDR3 coding sequence is TGTGCCAGCAGCTTTCCCGGGGTGGGAGAGACCCAGTACTTC.

This clonotype was picked up one time. J is TRBJ2-3 and V is TRBV29-1; 8 bases fit TRBD1. After removal of 1 base from V and 5 bases from J, the junction contained 14 bases not matched to a gene. Germline V lookup: CDR1 SQVTM, CDR2 ANQGSEA. The CDR3 has 17 amino acids. The CDR3 loop reads CSVEVSQDRADEDTQYF. In nucleotides, the CDR3 is TGCAGCGTTGAAGTCTCTCAGGACAGGGCTGACGAAGATACGCAGTATTTT.

The rearrangement links TRBV30 to TRBJ2-3; 9 bases line up with TRBD2. This CDR3 spans 15 amino acids. J gave up 2 bases and V 0 bases, and 3 bases lay outside the gene matches. CDR1 and CDR2 from the germline V gene are GTSNPN and SVGIG (reference sequence). The CDR3 DNA follows: TGTGCCTGGAGTGTAAAGCGGGGGGACACAGATACGCAGTATTTT. It is translated as CAWSVKRGDTDTQYF.

This chain uses TRBV11-2 with TRBJ2-7; a possible D gene is TRBD2 (5 bases). This CDR3 spans 13 amino acids. Germline CDR1 and CDR2: SGHAT and FQNNGV. With 0 bases removed from V and 6 bases from J, the gap between germline ends came to 9 bases. CDR3 in DNA: TGTGCCAGCAGCTTAGATCTGGGGAGCGAGCAGTACTTC. Protein: CASSLDLGSEQYF. Filled out from reference TRBV11-2 and TRBJ2-7, the complete variable domain reads EAGVAQSPRYKIIEKRQSVAFWCNPISGHATLYWYQQILGQGPKLLIQFQNNGVVDDSQLPKDRFSAERLKGVDSTLKIQPAKLEDSAVYLCASSLDLGSEQYFGPGTRLTVT.

This chain connects TRBV7-7 to TRBJ2-2; no definite D call. CDR3 size: 13 residues. Germline CDR1 SSHAT, CDR2 FNYEAQ (reference sequence). V was clipped by 5 bases and J by 5 bases, with 9 bases between them. The DNA of the CDR3 is TGTGCCAGCAGCCCCCCGCTTACCGGGGAGCTGTTTTTT. This sequence encodes CASSPPLTGELFF.

V is TRBV4-1 and J is TRBJ2-1; 14 bases fit TRBD2. V lost 4 bases to trimming and J lost 2 bases; unmatched junction nucleotides: 4. The CDR3 has 17 residues. Germline CDR1 reads MGHRA; CDR2 reads YSYEKL. Here the CDR3 reads CASSPTSGRAAYNEQFF. The CDR3 DNA follows: TGCGCCAGCAGCCCGACTAGCGGGAGGGCGGCCTACAATGAGCAGTTCTTC.

V is TRBV12-3 or TRBV12-4 and J is TRBJ2-5; D remains ambiguous. CDR3 length equals 15 residues. V gave up 0 bases and J gave up 1 base, with 9 bases separating them. CDR3 in amino acids: CASSLAWRPQETQYF. The CDR3 DNA is TGTGCCAGCAGTTTAGCCTGGCGGCCCCAAGAGACCCAGTACTTC.

The chain links TRBV7-9 to TRBJ2-1, with 7 bases aligning to TRBD2. This CDR3 has 15 amino acids. The germline gives CDR1 SEHNR, CDR2 FQNEAQ (reference sequence). Trimming removed 8 bases from V and 7 bases from J; junction bases left unmatched: 14. The DNA of the CDR3 is TGTGCCAGCCGAGAAGCGGGGATGGGCCCAAATGAGCAGTTCTTC. Translating gives CASREAGMGPNEQFF.

The V gene is TRBV12-3 or TRBV12-4, the J gene TRBJ2-7; TRBD1 agrees at 7 bases. This CDR3 region has 15 residues. J was trimmed by 0 bases and V by 3 bases; bases with no gene match: 5. CDR3 DNA: TGTGCCAGCAGTTTCGGACAGGACCGCTCCTACGAGCAGTACTTC. Protein sequence: CASSFGQDRSYEQYF.

The J gene is TRBJ1-1, the V gene TRBV23-1; D may be TRBD1 (6 bases). TRBV23-1 belongs to the ORF category, with a function that is uncertain. V gave up 9 bases and J gave up 4 bases, with 9 bases separating them. The CDR3 is 11 amino acids. The CDR3 spells CARDSITEAFF. CDR3 sequence (DNA): TGCGCCAGGGACAGTATCACTGAAGCTTTCTTT.

The chain uses TRBV6-5 and TRBJ2-1; possible D gene TRBD2, 6 bases. This CDR3 spans 15 amino acids. The V end lost 2 bases, the J end lost 9 bases, and 17 bases lay between the germline ends. CDR1 MNHEY and CDR2 SVGAGI come from the germline V gene. The CDR3 reads CASSYGSASGSEQFF. The CDR3 bases are TGTGCCAGCAGTTACGGGAGCGCGTCCGGGAGTGAGCAGTTCTTC.

V usage is TRBV29-1 and J usage is TRBJ2-1; 12 bases align to TRBD2. Germline assignment: CDR1 SQVTM and CDR2 ANQGSEA. Trimming at V came to 6 bases and at J to 4 bases, leaving 7 bases not matched to a gene. The CDR3 length is 15 residues. The CDR3 nucleotides are TGCAGCGTCGCCGGGACTAGCGGGCCTTACAATGAGCAGTTCTTC. Translation gives CSVAGTSGPYNEQFF.

V and J are TRBV20-1 and TRBJ1-2; D not certain. The CDR3 sequence is 13 residues long. The germline V gene has CDR1 DFQATT and CDR2 SNEGSKA (reference sequence). Trimming left V 0 bases short and J 5 bases short, with 10 bases between. The CDR3, as DNA: TGCAGTGCTAGAGATCGAAGGGAATATGGCTACACCTTC. This sequence encodes CSARDRREYGYTF.

The chain combines TRBV20-1 with TRBJ2-1; no firm D call. Germline V CDR1 and CDR2: DFQATT, SNEGSKA (reference sequence). The CDR3 spans 11 residues. The V gene lost 0 bases and the J gene lost 9 bases, with 6 bases spanning the gap. Here the CDR3 DNA reads TGCAGTGCTAGAGAGGGCGCTGAGCAGTTCTTC. It yields the protein CSAREGAEQFF.